These T cell receptor beta chains were read from a single sample in a study of blood T cell repertoires in COVID-19. Repertoires were generated with immunoSEQ multiplex PCR, while TCRdb's copy carries only in-frame clones and drops some. The table records 120,000 to 150,000 clones, around nine tenths of them present only once. The sequenced material came from peripheral blood. The receptor source for this set is a woman aged 60 to 75 with acute or convalescent COVID-19. Each CDR3 is given with its conserved first and last residue. D genes are given only for firm matches. Size values are once, few and many counts, or a class for expanded clones, and some rows have none.

D	V	J	size	CDR3	DNA
TRBD1	TRBV19	TRBJ1-6	NA	CASSPWTGASPLHF	TGTGCCAGTAGTCCATGGACAGGGGCCTCACCCCTCCACTTT
TRBD2	TRBV27	TRBJ2-5	NA	CASSPGGLYIGETQYF	TGTGCCAGCAGTCCGGGGGGACTTTATATAGGGGAGACCCAGTACTTC
TRBD1	TRBV7-2	TRBJ1-6	NA	CASSLGQGAYNSPLHF	TGTGCCAGCAGCTTAGGACAGGGGGCGTATAATTCACCCCTCCACTTT
TRBD1	TRBV9	TRBJ1-2	NA	CASSAYRGNNYGYTF	TGTGCCAGCAGCGCCTACAGGGGGAATAACTATGGCTACACCTTC
NA	TRBV4-3	TRBJ2-6	NA	CASSQDLARGAGANVLTF	TGCGCCAGCAGCCAAGATCTTGCCAGGGGGGCTGGGGCCAACGTCCTGACTTTC
TRBD2	TRBV3-1/TRBV3-2	TRBJ2-7	few	CASSFRGTRDYEQYF	TGTGCCAGCAGCTTTCGCGGGACTAGGGACTACGAGCAGTACTTC
TRBD2	TRBV9	TRBJ2-2	NA	CASSVPQRGANTGELFF	TGTGCCAGCAGCGTGCCCCAGCGGGGTGCGAACACCGGGGAGCTGTTTTTT
TRBD1	TRBV6-2/TRBV6-3	TRBJ2-4	NA	CASSWDRKNIQYF	TGTGCCAGCAGTTGGGACAGGAAAAACATTCAGTACTTC
NA	TRBV19	TRBJ2-4	NA	CASRVTGTKNIQYF	TGTGCCAGTAGGGTCACAGGGACCAAAAACATTCAGTACTTC
NA	TRBV28	TRBJ1-5	NA	CASSRAAGGNQPQHF	TGTGCCAGCAGCCGGGCAGCCGGGGGCAATCAGCCCCAGCATTTT
NA	TRBV3-1/TRBV3-2	TRBJ1-1	NA	CASSQELTATEAFF	TGTGCCAGCAGCCAAGAATTAACAGCTACTGAAGCTTTCTTT
NA	TRBV11-2	TRBJ2-1	NA	CASSLDRFGEQFF	TGTGCCAGCAGCCTCGATCGTTTCGGTGAGCAGTTCTTC
TRBD1	TRBV6-5	TRBJ1-2	NA	CACRGDRDFDGYTF	TGTGCCTGCCGGGGGGACAGGGACTTTGATGGCTACACCTTC
NA	TRBV5-8	TRBJ2-7	NA	CASSFPREQYF	TGTGCCAGCAGCTTTCCTAGGGAGCAGTACTTC
TRBD1	TRBV6-5	TRBJ1-1	once	CASSYSRQGLTEAFF	TGTGCCAGCAGTTACTCTAGACAGGGACTGACTGAAGCTTTCTTT
TRBD1	TRBV7-8	TRBJ2-1	NA	CASSRQGYNEQFF	TGTGCCAGCAGCCGACAGGGATACAATGAGCAGTTCTTC
NA	TRBV9	TRBJ2-7	NA	CASSVGGADYEQYF	TGTGCCAGCAGCGTTGGGGGGGCAGACTACGAGCAGTACTTC
NA	TRBV29-1	TRBJ1-2	NA	CSAAGGNYGYTF	TGCAGCGCGGCAGGAGGGAACTATGGCTACACCTTC
NA	TRBV4-1	TRBJ1-4	NA	CASSQDWGREKLFF	TGCGCCAGCAGCCAAGACTGGGGCAGGGAAAAACTGTTTTTT
TRBD2	TRBV28	TRBJ2-1	NA	CASSLTGGGAYNEQFF	TGTGCCAGCAGTTTAACTGGCGGGGGGGCTTACAATGAGCAGTTCTTC
NA	TRBV30	TRBJ1-5	NA	CAWEPQSSNQPQHF	TGTGCCTGGGAACCACAGTCTAGCAATCAGCCCCAGCATTTT
NA	TRBV28	TRBJ1-1	once	CASTPPGVNTEAFF	TGTGCCAGCACTCCCCCGGGGGTGAACACTGAAGCTTTCTTT
TRBD1	TRBV11-2	TRBJ1-3	NA	CASSYGQGALSGNTIYF	TGTGCCAGCAGTTATGGACAGGGGGCGTTGTCTGGAAACACCATATATTTT
NA	TRBV7-9	TRBJ1-1	NA	CASSLTDLNTEAFF	TGTGCCAGCAGCTTAACAGATTTGAACACTGAAGCTTTCTTT
TRBD1	TRBV19	TRBJ1-1	NA	CATWTGGLTEAFF	TGTGCCACATGGACAGGGGGCCTCACTGAAGCTTTCTTT
TRBD1	TRBV7-2	TRBJ1-1	NA	CASSYDRALTEAFF	TGTGCCAGCAGCTACGACAGGGCGCTCACTGAAGCTTTCTTT
NA	TRBV5-4	TRBJ2-5	NA	CASSLAGSGETQYF	TGTGCCAGCAGCTTGGCAGGGTCGGGTGAGACCCAGTACTTC
NA	TRBV28	TRBJ2-7	once	CASSLRGLDYEQYF	TGTGCCAGCAGTTTGAGGGGACTCGACTACGAGCAGTACTTC
TRBD1	TRBV5-4	TRBJ2-3	NA	CASSPDRETDTQYF	TGTGCCAGCAGCCCGGACAGGGAAACAGATACGCAGTATTTT
NA	TRBV18	TRBJ2-5	NA	CASSPSTGNQETQYF	TGTGCCAGCTCACCCTCAACAGGGAACCAAGAGACCCAGTACTTC
TRBD2	TRBV6-4	TRBJ2-2	NA	CASRMGGDTGELFF	TGTGCCAGCCGAATGGGGGGGGACACCGGGGAGCTGTTTTTT
TRBD1	TRBV28	TRBJ1-6	NA	CASSPWDRGSYNSPLHF	TGTGCCAGCAGTCCTTGGGACAGGGGATCCTATAATTCACCCCTCCACTTT
TRBD1	TRBV19	TRBJ2-7	NA	CASSTQGANYEQYF	TGTGCCAGTAGTACCCAGGGGGCTAACTACGAGCAGTACTTC
NA	TRBV2	TRBJ1-2	once	CASSEYSYGYTF	TGTGCCAGCAGTGAATACAGCTATGGCTACACCTTC
TRBD2	TRBV15	TRBJ2-2	NA	CATSRDPGLGSTGELFF	TGTGCCACCAGCAGAGATCCGGGACTAGGATCCACCGGGGAGCTGTTTTTT
NA	TRBV7-2	TRBJ1-2	NA	CASSSASGERGYTF	TGTGCCAGCAGCTCAGCGTCAGGGGAGAGGGGCTACACCTTC
NA	TRBV7-8	TRBJ2-4	few	CASSLDAGANIQYF	TGTGCCAGCAGCTTAGACGCGGGGGCAAACATTCAGTACTTC
TRBD2	TRBV7-6	TRBJ2-2	NA	CASSALSGGATGELFF	TGTGCCAGCAGCGCGTTGAGCGGGGGGGCCACCGGGGAGCTGTTTTTT
NA	TRBV4-1	TRBJ2-3	NA	CASSQFKTGVDTDTQYF	TGCGCCAGCAGCCAGTTCAAGACGGGGGTGGACACAGATACGCAGTATTTT
NA	TRBV18	TRBJ1-5	NA	CASSETGIQPQHF	TGTGCCAGCTCAGAAACAGGAATTCAGCCCCAGCATTTT
NA	TRBV19	TRBJ1-5	NA	CASSIPGVSWPQHF	TGTGCCAGTAGTATCCCAGGGGTCTCCTGGCCCCAGCATTTT